This T cell receptor (beta chain) derives from a study of blood T cell repertoires in COVID-19. Study-level background: The United States, Italy and Spain provided the acute and convalescent COVID-19 samples. The analysed material was cDNA or gDNA that came from T cells, B-cell-depleted T cells, or PBMCs.

CDR1 and CDR2 from the germline V gene are SGHAT and FQDESV (reference sequence). The CDR3 covers 15 residues. Trimming took off 4 bases at V and 5 bases at J, with 17 bases between the two ends. Generated by immunoSEQ multiplex PCR, the TCRdb table keeps only in-frame clones and is missing some. This table has some 130,000 clones, approximately 80% appearing once. The sample comprised peripheral blood. The clonotype was recovered from a man in his 60s who had recovered from COVID-19. This rearrangement joins TRBV11-1 to TRBJ2-5, with D tentatively TRBD2 (5 bases). The CDR3 spells CASSSQQLVSETQYF. The DNA for the CDR3 is TGTGCCAGCAGCTCCCAACAACTAGTTTCGGAGACCCAGTACTTC.